One and the same sample provided the 19 T cell receptor beta chains below, sequenced in a study of T cell changes during pregnancy in multiple sclerosis. This table comes from immunoSEQ multiplex PCR, and its TCRdb copy is limited to in-frame clones, with some not included. The sample has around 50,000 clones, 93% seen once; the top ten hold 3% to 4.5%. The material was CD8+ T cells from peripheral blood mononuclear cells, obtained in the second trimester of pregnancy. All receptors come from a female donor with multiple sclerosis, enrolled in a pregnancy study.

The chain joins TRBV4-1 to TRBJ1-5; 9 nucleotides line up with TRBD1. Trimming removed 2 bases from V and 3 bases from J; junction bases left unmatched: 5. Germline V gene data show CDR1 as MGHRA and CDR2 as YSYEKL. The CDR3 totals 16 residues. CDR3 sequence reads: CASSQTTGGTNQPQHF. For the CDR3, the DNA is TGCGCCAGCAGCCAAACGACAGGGGGTACCAATCAGCCCCAGCATTTT.

The rearrangement uses TRBV27 and TRBJ2-3, with TRBD1 matching over 10 bases. V trimming: 3 bases; J trimming: 2 bases; junction bases outside the gene matches: 8. The CDR3 is 17 amino acids. The V gene's germline CDR1 is MNHEY and CDR2 SMNVEV (reference sequence). The CDR3: CASSFLRTGGNTDTQYF. The CDR3 DNA reads TGTGCCAGCAGTTTCTTGAGGACAGGGGGGAACACAGATACGCAGTATTTT.

The V gene is TRBV9, the J gene TRBJ1-1; 8 positions agree with TRBD1. This CDR3 is built from 14 residues. Looked up from germline, CDR1 is SGDLS and CDR2 is YYNGEE. The trim removed 0 bases at V and 7 bases at J, leaving 5 bases unmatched. The CDR3 here is CASSVGGTGFEAFF. The CDR3 nucleotides are TGTGCCAGCAGCGTAGGCGGGACAGGATTTGAAGCTTTCTTT.

This clone was found once. Mismatch with germline at one junction end may stem from a read error. The V and J genes are TRBV11-2 and TRBJ2-7, with D possibly being TRBD1 (6 bases). Germline CDR1 reads SGHAT; CDR2 reads FQNNGV. The CDR3 spans 12 residues. CDR3 nucleotides: TGTGCCAGCAGCTCAAACAGGGACGGCGTGAACTTC. Translation gives CASSSNRDGVNF.

The V and J genes are TRBV2 and TRBJ2-7; 9 bases line up with TRBD1. The CDR3 length is 15 residues. Germline CDR1 and CDR2: SNHLY and FYNNEI. The V gene end was trimmed by 5 bases and the J gene end by 6 bases; junction bases not matched to a gene: 11. The CDR3 loop reads CASSPGQGFPAEQYF. The CDR3 DNA reads as TGTGCCAGCAGTCCGGGACAGGGTTTTCCTGCCGAGCAGTACTTC.

The chain employs TRBV7-9 and TRBJ2-2, with unresolved D. V dropped 4 bases and J dropped 7 bases, with 10 bases sitting between them. Germline V gene lookup returns CDR1 SEHNR and CDR2 FQNEAQ (reference sequence). The CDR3 is made up of 13 amino acids. The CDR3 sequence is CASSSPQIGELFF. The CDR3 coding sequence is TGTGCCAGCAGCTCCCCCCAGATCGGGGAGCTGTTTTTT.

The chain couples TRBV7-9 to TRBJ2-1, with a weak D call TRBD2 (6 bases). V was cut by 5 bases and J by 6 bases, with 17 bases left in between. Germline CDR1 and CDR2: SEHNR and FQNEAQ (reference sequence). The CDR3 length is 15 residues. The CDR3 reads CASSLERRGGNEQFF. The CDR3 bases are TGTGCCAGCAGCCTAGAGCGGAGGGGTGGCAATGAGCAGTTCTTC.

This rearrangement joins TRBV30 to TRBJ1-5; D is unresolved. Germline V gene data show CDR1 as GTSNPN and CDR2 as SVGIG (reference sequence). CDR3 length equals 12 residues. Trimming stripped 2 bases from V and 5 bases from J, with 7 bases between. CDR3: CAWSIGYQPQHF. CDR3 DNA: TGTGCCTGGAGTATCGGGTATCAGCCCCAGCATTTT.

V gene TRBV5-1 combines with J gene TRBJ2-2, with no clear D. Deletions cut 0 bases from V and 4 bases from J, with 16 bases between. Germline V gene data show CDR1 as SGHRS and CDR2 as YFSETQ. The CDR3 is 17 residues long. The CDR3 protein is CASSLEFAGRRTGELFF. The DNA for the CDR3 is TGCGCCAGCAGCTTGGAGTTCGCAGGTCGGCGCACCGGGGAGCTGTTTTTT.

The chain couples TRBV27 to TRBJ2-3; a possible D gene is TRBD2 (5 bases). Germline CDR1 MNHEY, CDR2 SMNVEV (reference sequence). This CDR3 is 14 amino acids long. V was shortened by 3 bases and J by 3 bases, with 10 bases between the two germline ends. CDR3 sequence: CASSLGADTDTQYF. The CDR3 DNA follows: TGTGCCAGCAGTTTGGGAGCGGATACAGATACGCAGTATTTT.

The CDR3, as DNA: TGCGCCAGCAGCTCTAGCGGACCCTACAATGAGCAGTTCTTC. This codes for CASSSSGPYNEQFF. V usage is TRBV5-1 and J usage is TRBJ2-1, with 7 bases matching TRBD2. The CDR3 length is 14 residues. V gave up 3 bases and J gave up 2 bases; unmatched junction bases: 2. Germline V lookup: CDR1 SGHRS, CDR2 YFSETQ.

V usage is TRBV27 and J usage is TRBJ2-7; D ambiguous. CDR3 length: 13 residues. With 4 bases removed from V and 2 bases from J, the gap between germline ends came to 9 bases. Germline assignment: CDR1 MNHEY and CDR2 SMNVEV (reference sequence). In DNA form, the CDR3 reads TGTGCCAGCAGTTACAAGTTTACCTACGAGCAGTACTTC. Translating gives CASSYKFTYEQYF.

J is TRBJ1-1 and V is TRBV13; no clear D gene. The V gene's germline CDR1 is PRHDT and CDR2 FYEKMQ (reference sequence). The V end was cut by 1 base, the J end by 1 base, with 4 bases between. This CDR3 is 13 amino acids long. The CDR3 DNA reads as TGTGCCAGCAGCTTAGCCCAGAACACTGAAGCTTTCTTT. Its protein is CASSLAQNTEAFF.

The CDR3: CASGRGVTDTQYF. CDR3 in DNA: TGTGCCAGCGGGCGGGGGGTCACAGATACGCAGTATTTT. This chain links TRBV27 with TRBJ2-3; the match to TRBD2 covers 8 bases. The germline CDR1 and CDR2 sequences are MNHEY and SMNVEV (reference sequence). CDR3 size: 13 residues. J gave up 2 bases and V 8 bases, and 3 bases lay outside the gene matches.

V and J are TRBV9 and TRBJ2-3; 10 bases map to TRBD2. The CDR3 runs 15 residues. Trimming cost V 1 base and J 2 bases; bases outside gene matches: 1. CDR1 SGDLS and CDR2 YYNGEE come from the germline V gene. CDR3 in DNA: TGTGCCAGCAGCGTAACTAGCGGGACCACAGATACGCAGTATTTT. Amino acids: CASSVTSGTTDTQYF.

There are a few counts of this clone. The rearrangement links TRBV7-9 to TRBJ1-5, with D unresolved. Trimming took off 7 bases at V and 5 bases at J, with 12 bases between the two ends. Germline-derived CDR1 and CDR2 are SEHNR and FQNEAQ (reference sequence). This CDR3 is 13 amino acids long. The CDR3 reads CASTTLADQPQHF. CDR3 DNA: TGTGCCAGCACTACTCTAGCAGATCAGCCCCAGCATTTT.

The chain links TRBV19 to TRBJ2-1, with D uncertain. The CDR3 sequence is 13 residues long. Germline values: CDR1 LNHDA, CDR2 SQIVND (reference sequence). Trimming removed 2 bases from V and 3 bases from J, with 5 bases in between. Written as DNA, the CDR3 is TGTGCCAGTAGTATAAGAGGCTACAATGAGCAGTTCTTC. Amino acids: CASSIRGYNEQFF.

V gene TRBV2 combines with J gene TRBJ2-1, with a tentative D call TRBD1 (5 bases). The germline V and J ends were trimmed by 4 bases and 8 bases, with 18 bases remaining between them. The CDR3 is made up of 15 amino acids. Germline-derived CDR1 and CDR2 are SNHLY and FYNNEI. CDR3 region: CASSVRSGIRHEQFF. CDR3 bases: TGTGCCAGCAGTGTTCGGTCAGGGATTCGGCATGAGCAGTTCTTC.

This clone was observed once. The rearrangement links TRBV7-8 to TRBJ1-5, with TRBD1 as a possible D gene (5 bases). The CDR3 has 16 amino acids. Germline loops: CDR1 SGHVS, CDR2 FQNEAQ. With 1 base removed from V and 6 bases from J, the gap between germline ends came to 16 bases. The CDR3 spells CASSLGGLASGQPQHF. Written as DNA, the CDR3 is TGTGCCAGCAGCTTAGGGGGCCTGGCGTCGGGTCAGCCCCAGCATTTT.